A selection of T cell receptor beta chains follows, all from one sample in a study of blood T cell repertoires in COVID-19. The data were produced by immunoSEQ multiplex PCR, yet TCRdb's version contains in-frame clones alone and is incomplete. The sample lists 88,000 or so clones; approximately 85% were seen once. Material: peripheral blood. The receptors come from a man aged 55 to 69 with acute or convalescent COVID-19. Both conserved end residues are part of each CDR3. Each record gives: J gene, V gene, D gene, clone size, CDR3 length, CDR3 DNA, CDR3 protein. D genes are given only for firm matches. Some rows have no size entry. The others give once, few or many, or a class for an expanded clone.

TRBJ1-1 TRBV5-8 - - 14 TGTGCCAGCAGCATGAGGGTTGTGAACACTGAAGCTTTCTTT CASSMRVVNTEAFF
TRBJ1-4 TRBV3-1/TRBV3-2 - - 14 TGTGCCAGCAGCCAAGGAGGGGGACATGAAAAACTGTTTTTT CASSQGGGHEKLFF
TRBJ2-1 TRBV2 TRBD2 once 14 TGTGCCAGCACCGCGAGGACTAGCAAGAATGAGCAGTTCTTC CASTARTSKNEQFF
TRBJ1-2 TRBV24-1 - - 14 TGTGCCACCAGTGATGCGGTAAATAACTATGGCTACACCTTC CATSDAVNNYGYTF
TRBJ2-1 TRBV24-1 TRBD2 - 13 TGTGCCATAAAGTCCAGCGGGGGCAATGAGCAGTTCTTC CAIKSSGGNEQFF
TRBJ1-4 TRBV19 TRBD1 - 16 TGTGCCAGTAGTATAAGGCGAGACAGGGATTCTGAAAAACTGTTTTTT CASSIRRDRDSEKLFF
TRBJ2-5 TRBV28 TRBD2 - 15 TGTGCCAGCACCGGGACTAGCGGAGACCAAGAGACCCAGTACTTC CASTGTSGDQETQYF
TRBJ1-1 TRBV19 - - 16 TGTGCCAGTAGTATAGATTTTCTGGGGCTGAACACTGAAGCTTTCTTT CASSIDFLGLNTEAFF
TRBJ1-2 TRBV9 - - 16 TGTGCCAGCAGCGCCCGAGCGGGGGGGTCCAACTATGGCTACACCTTC CASSARAGGSNYGYTF
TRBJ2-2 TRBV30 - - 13 TGTGCCTGGAGTTCGATGATTAGCGGGGAGCTGTTTTTT CAWSSMISGELFF
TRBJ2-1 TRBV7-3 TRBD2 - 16 TGTGCCAGCAGCTTAAGGACTAGCGGGGGGCATAATGAGCAGTTCTTC CASSLRTSGGHNEQFF
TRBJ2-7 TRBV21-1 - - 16 TGTGCCAGCAGCAAAGCCCAGCGGGGGGTCGCCTACGAGCAGTACTTC CASSKAQRGVAYEQYF
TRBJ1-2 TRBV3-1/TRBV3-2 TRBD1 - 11 TGTGCCAGCAGGGGACAGTTTGAAAACACCTTC CASRGQFENTF
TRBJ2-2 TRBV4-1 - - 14 TGCGCCAGCAGCCAACCGGGTGGTACCGGGGAGCTGTTTTTT CASSQPGGTGELFF
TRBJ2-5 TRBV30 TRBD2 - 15 TGTGCCTGGGAGCGAGGTCTAGCGGTGGGGGGGACCCAGTACTTC CAWERGLAVGGTQYF
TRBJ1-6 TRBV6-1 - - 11 TGTGCCAGCAGTGAAGGGGCCACCCTCCACTTT CASSEGATLHF
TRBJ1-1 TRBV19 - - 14 TGTGCCAGTAGCCCAGGCGCCGGGGAGACTGAAGCTTTCTTT CASSPGAGETEAFF
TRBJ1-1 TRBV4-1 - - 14 TGCGCCATCAGCAAAGTGAGGGCGAACACTGAAGCTTTCTTT CAISKVRANTEAFF
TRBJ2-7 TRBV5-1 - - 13 TGCGCCAGCAGCTTACAGGGAAGTGGCGAGCAGTACTTC CASSLQGSGEQYF
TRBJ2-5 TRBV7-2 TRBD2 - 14 TGTGCCAGCAGCTTGGGGGGGAGCCAAGAGACCCAGTACTTC CASSLGGSQETQYF
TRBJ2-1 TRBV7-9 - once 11 TGTGCCAGCAGTTATACACCACAGAAGTTCTTC CASSYTPQKFF
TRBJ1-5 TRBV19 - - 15 TGTGCCAGTAGTACGAAATCAGGGGGCAATCAGCCCCAGCATTTT CASSTKSGGNQPQHF
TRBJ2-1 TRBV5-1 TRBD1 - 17 TGCGCCAGCAGCTTGACCTCGACCAGGACAGGGCGGGGTGAGCAGTTCTTC CASSLTSTRTGRGEQFF
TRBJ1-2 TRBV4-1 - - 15 TGCGCCAGCAGCCAAGCCAGGGACATCTACTATGGCTACACCTTC CASSQARDIYYGYTF
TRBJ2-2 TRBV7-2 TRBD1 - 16 TGTGCCAGCAGCTTCTACAGGGGGCGGAGCACCGGGGAGCTGTTTTTT CASSFYRGRSTGELFF
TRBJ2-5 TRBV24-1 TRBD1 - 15 TGTGCCACCAGTGACCCGAGACAGGGCGGGGAGACCCAGTACTTC CATSDPRQGGETQYF
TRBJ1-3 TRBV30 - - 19 TGTGCCTGGAGTGTAAGCCCTCGGACATTACAGATCTCTGGAAACACCATATATTTT CAWSVSPRTLQISGNTIYF
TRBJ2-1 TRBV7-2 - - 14 TGTGCCAGCAGTCAAGCGCCTGGCTACAATGAGCAGTTCTTC CASSQAPGYNEQFF
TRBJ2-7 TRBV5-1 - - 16 TGCGCCAGCAGCCCCCCACGCGCGGGGACTGCCTACGAGCAGTACTTC CASSPPRAGTAYEQYF
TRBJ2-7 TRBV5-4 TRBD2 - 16 TGTGCCAGCAGGACGGATACCAAGGGACTAGTAACCGAGCAGTACTTC CASRTDTKGLVTEQYF
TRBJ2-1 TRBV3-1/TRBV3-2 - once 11 TGTGCCAGCAGCCAAGGGACTAATCAGTTCTTC CASSQGTNQFF
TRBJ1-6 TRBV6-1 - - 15 TGTGCCAGCAGTGAATCGGGACAATATAATTCACCCCTCCACTTT CASSESGQYNSPLHF
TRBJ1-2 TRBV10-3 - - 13 TGTGCCATCAGTACGCAGGGTGACTATGGCTACACCTTC CAISTQGDYGYTF
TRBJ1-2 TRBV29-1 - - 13 TGCAGCGTTGAGGGGAGGGGTAGCTATGGCTACACCTTC CSVEGRGSYGYTF
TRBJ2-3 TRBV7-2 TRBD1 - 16 TGTGCCAGCAGCTATCAGGGGGCAAGGCGCACAGATACGCAGTATTTT CASSYQGARRTDTQYF
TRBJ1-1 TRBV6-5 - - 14 TGTGCCAGCAGTTACTCACCGGAGTCCACTGAAGCTTTCTTT CASSYSPESTEAFF
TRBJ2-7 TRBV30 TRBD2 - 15 TGTGCCTGGAGTGTACGGTCTAGCGGGTATTCCGAGCAGTACTTC CAWSVRSSGYSEQYF
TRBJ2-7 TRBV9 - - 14 TGTGCCAGCAGCCCCGTCACAGGGAACCACGAGCAGTACTTC CASSPVTGNHEQYF
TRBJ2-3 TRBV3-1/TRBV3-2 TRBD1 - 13 TGTGCCAGCAGCCACCTCCCGGGACAGGCTATGGATTTT CASSHLPGQAMDF
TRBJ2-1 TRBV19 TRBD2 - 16 TGTGCCAGTAGTATAGGTTCCCGGACTAGCGGGGGTCTGCAGTTCTTC CASSIGSRTSGGLQFF
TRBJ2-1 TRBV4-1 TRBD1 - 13 TGCGCCAGCAGCCTCAGGGGGCACAATGAGCAGTTCTTC CASSLRGHNEQFF
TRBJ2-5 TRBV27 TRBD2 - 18 TGTGCCAGCAGTTTAAGGCCTCCGGGACTAGCGGTCCAAGAGACCCAGTACTTC CASSLRPPGLAVQETQYF
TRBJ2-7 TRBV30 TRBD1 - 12 TGTGCCTGGACATCCGGGACAGACGAGCAGTACTTC CAWTSGTDEQYF
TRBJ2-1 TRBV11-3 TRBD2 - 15 TGTGCCAGCAGCGCCCTGGCGGGGGGGTTTTATGAGCAGTTCTTC CASSALAGGFYEQFF
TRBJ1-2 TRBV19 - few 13 TGTGCCAGTTCAGGGGAAGCTAACTATGGCTACACCTTC CASSGEANYGYTF
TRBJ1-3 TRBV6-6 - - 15 TGTGCCAGCAGTTACTCGCCTATCTCTGGAAACACCATATATTTT CASSYSPISGNTIYF
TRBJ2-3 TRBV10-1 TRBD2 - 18 TGCGCCAGCAGTGAGTCGTTACTAGCGGGAGGGCCAACAGATACGCAGTATTTT CASSESLLAGGPTDTQYF
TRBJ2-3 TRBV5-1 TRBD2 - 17 TGCGCCAGCAGCTCAGGACTAGCGGGAGGGAGCACAGATACGCAGTATTTT CASSSGLAGGSTDTQYF
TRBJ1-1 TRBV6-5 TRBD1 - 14 TGTGCCAGCATACGTGACAGGGCGGGCACTGAAGCTTTCTTT CASIRDRAGTEAFF
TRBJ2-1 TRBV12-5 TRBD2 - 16 TGTGCTAGTGGTTTTGGCCCACTAGCGGGAGTGTATGAGCAGTTCTTC CASGFGPLAGVYEQFF
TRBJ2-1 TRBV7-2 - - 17 TGTGCCAGCAGCTTAGCGCAAACGGGGAGCTCCTACAATGAGCAGTTCTTC CASSLAQTGSSYNEQFF
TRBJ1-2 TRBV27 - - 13 TGTGCCAGCAGTTTCTCCTCGGGGTATGGCTACACCTTC CASSFSSGYGYTF
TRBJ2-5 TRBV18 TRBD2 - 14 TGTGCCAGCTCACTCGGGAGGGCCGGGGAGACCCAGTACTTC CASSLGRAGETQYF
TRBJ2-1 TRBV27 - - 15 TGTGCCAGCAGTTCTGCGCTGAACTCCTACAATGAGCAGTTCTTC CASSSALNSYNEQFF
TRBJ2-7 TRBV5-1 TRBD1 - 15 TGCGCCAGCAGCTTACCGGGACAGGGCGGTGGCGAGCAGTACTTC CASSLPGQGGGEQYF
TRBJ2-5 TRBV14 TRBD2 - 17 TGTGCCAGCAGCCCACCGGGGGGTTGGAGGGTCCAAGAGACCCAGTACTTC CASSPPGGWRVQETQYF
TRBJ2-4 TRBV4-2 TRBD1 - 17 TGTGCCAGCAGCCAAGAGTTGCCCGGGACAGGGAAAAACATTCAGTACTTC CASSQELPGTGKNIQYF
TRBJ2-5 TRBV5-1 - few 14 TGCGCCAGCAGCTTGCGGTACAGGGAACAGACCCAGTACTTC CASSLRYREQTQYF